The entry below gives a single T cell receptor beta chain sequence along with its context. The data stem from a study of T cells after somatic rescue of genetic block. The assay was immunoSEQ multiplex PCR, and TCRdb's table has in-frame clones only and misses some. The data show some 13,000 clones, over 65% seen once. V lost 6 bases and J 5 bases, leaving 17 bases between the germline ends. CDR1 is MNHNY and CDR2 is SVGAGI in the germline V gene (reference sequence). The CDR3 covers 14 residues. This TCR was recovered from a boy aged 10-17 years. The chain is built from TRBV6-6 and TRBJ2-7, with D possibly TRBD1 on 5 matching bases. The sequencing sample was made of peripheral blood mononuclear cells (PBMCs). As DNA, the CDR3 is TGTGCCAGCAGATTCTTCAGGGATGCGGACGAGCAGTACTTC. Translating gives CASRFFRDADEQYF.